This is a list of T cell receptor beta chains from one sample in a study of CD8 T cells in ankylosing spondylitis. TCRdb re-derived calls from the 5' RACE reads in MiXCR, one entry per CDR3 protein. Seen here are around 150,000 distinct CDR3 sequences, roughly 18% observed once, and the top ten hold around 7.6%. The material sequenced was blood, either unsorted or a sorted T cell fraction (not recorded which). The source of these receptors is a male donor with ankylosing spondylitis or in good health (not recorded which). Each CDR3 is given with its conserved first and last residue. The order of the fields is CDR3 length, clone size, J gene, D gene, V gene, CDR3 DNA, CDR3 protein. A D gene is named only where the DNA matches it firmly. Size is stated for part of the rows, as once, few or many counts, or as a class when the clone is expanded.

14 | . | TRBJ2-1 | TRBD2 | TRBV29-1 | TGCAGCGTTCGCAAAGGGGAGGGGTGGTATGAGCAGTTCTTC | CSVRKGEGWYEQFF
14 | . | TRBJ2-5 | . | TRBV6-1 | TGTGCCAGCAGCAGAGTAAACCACCAAGAGACCCAGTACTTC | CASSRVNHQETQYF
16 | once | TRBJ2-6 | . | TRBV5-1 | TGCGCCAGCAGCTTGCAGGAGGCGTCTGGGGCCAACGTCCTGACTTTC | CASSLQEASGANVLTF
15 | . | TRBJ2-1 | TRBD2 | TRBV20-1 | TGCAGTGCTAGTTCGGCGGGAGGCCCCTACAATGAGCAGTTCTTC | CSASSAGGPYNEQFF
14 | few | TRBJ2-7 | . | TRBV29-1 | TGCAGCGTTGATGCTGGGACACTTAGGGACGAGCAGTACTTC | CSVDAGTLRDEQYF
15 | . | TRBJ2-2 | . | TRBV5-4 | TGTGCCAGCAGCTTAGGTTATAGCCGCACCGGGGAGCTGTTTTTT | CASSLGYSRTGELFF
16 | few | TRBJ2-3 | TRBD2 | TRBV6-2/TRBV6-3 | TGTGCCAGCAGTTACTCGACGGGAGGGCCCACAGATACGCAGTATTTT | CASSYSTGGPTDTQYF
15 | many | TRBJ2-1 | . | TRBV7-6 | TGTGCCAGCAGCTTAGGGGCCGGCCTCACGGCTGGACAGTTCTTC | CASSLGAGLTAGQFF
14 | few | TRBJ2-5 | . | TRBV12-3/TRBV12-4 | TGTGCCAGCAGTTTAATAGGGTGGCAAGAGACCCAGTACTTC | CASSLIGWQETQYF
14 | many | TRBJ2-1 | . | TRBV12-3/TRBV12-4 | TGTGCCAGCAGCCTAGGCGACTACAACAATGAGCAGTTCTTC | CASSLGDYNNEQFF
16 | many | TRBJ2-2 | . | TRBV5-1 | TGCGCCAGCAGCAATCCGCTGGGGGCGGGCACCGGGGAGCTGTTTTTT | CASSNPLGAGTGELFF
14 | many | TRBJ1-1 | TRBD1 | TRBV29-1 | TGCAGCGTTGAGAGAGACAGGGAGAACACTGAAGCTTTCTTT | CSVERDRENTEAFF
15 | . | TRBJ2-7 | TRBD1 | TRBV11-2 | TGTGCCAGCGGGCTTCAGACAGGGCTAACCGCCGAGCAGTACTTC | CASGLQTGLTAEQYF
14 | few | TRBJ2-1 | TRBD2 | TRBV24-1 | TGTGCCACCAGTGGGCTAGCGGGAGTTAATGAGCAGTTCTTC | CATSGLAGVNEQFF
15 | few | TRBJ2-2 | TRBD1 | TRBV6-4 | TGTGCCAGCAGTACAGGGGCATTGAACACCGGGGAGCTGTTTTTT | CASSTGALNTGELFF
15 | few | TRBJ1-4 | . | TRBV20-1 | TGCAGTGCCAGGGACACCCCGGCCGCTAATGAAAAACTGTTTTTT | CSARDTPAANEKLFF
13 | many | TRBJ2-2 | . | TRBV12-3/TRBV12-4 | TGTGCCAGCCGCGGACCGTACACCGGGGAGCTGTTTTTT | CASRGPYTGELFF
19 | . | TRBJ2-3 | TRBD2 | TRBV24-1 | TGTGCCACCAGTGATTACGGGCTAGCGGGAGGCTGGGGCCCAGATACGCAGTATTTT | CATSDYGLAGGWGPDTQYF
15 | . | TRBJ2-1 | . | TRBV20-1 | TGCAGTGCTAGAGATCATGACGGGGCTTACAATGAGCAGTTCTTC | CSARDHDGAYNEQFF
16 | many | TRBJ2-7 | . | TRBV5-1 | TGCGCCAGCTCGCCGACAGCATCTCACAGCTCCTACGAGCAGTACTTC | CASSPTASHSSYEQYF
12 | many | TRBJ1-5 | . | TRBV29-1 | TGCAGCGTTGGAAGGGCGAATCAGCCCCAGCATTTT | CSVGRANQPQHF
14 | many | TRBJ1-1 | . | TRBV7-3 | TGTGCCAGCAGTCGGGACGGATTGAACACTGAAGCTTTCTTT | CASSRDGLNTEAFF
17 | medium-sized | TRBJ1-2 | TRBD1 | TRBV20-1 | TGCAGTGCTAGAGATCACCCCTCGACAGGGGGCAACTATGGCTACACCTTC | CSARDHPSTGGNYGYTF
13 | . | TRBJ2-5 | . | TRBV10-3 | TGTGCCATCAGCCCTGGAGGTTTTGAGACCCAGTACTTC | CAISPGGFETQYF
13 | many | TRBJ2-7 | TRBD1 | TRBV20-1 | TGCAGTGCCATAACCGGGACAGGCCATGAGGGGCATTTC | CSAITGTGHEGHF
15 | many | TRBJ2-1 | TRBD2 | TRBV2 | TGTGCCAGCAGTGAAGGTCTAGCGGACTACAATGAGCAGTTCTTC | CASSEGLADYNEQFF
15 | many | TRBJ2-1 | TRBD2 | TRBV12-3/TRBV12-4 | TGTGCCAGCAGTCCTGGACTAGCGGGAGAGAATGAGCAGTTCTTC | CASSPGLAGENEQFF
17 | many | TRBJ2-7 | . | TRBV6-2/TRBV6-3 | TGTGCCAGCACCCCGGAACTGGGGACGTTCAGCTCCTACGAGCAGTACTTC | CASTPELGTFSSYEQYF
16 | . | TRBJ1-2 | . | TRBV5-1 | TGCGCCAGCAGCTTGGTCGGAGGGATAGCTAACTATGGCTACACCTTC | CASSLVGGIANYGYTF
15 | many | TRBJ2-7 | . | TRBV20-1 | TGCAGTGCTAGAGATAACCTAGCCAGAGTCTACGAGCAGTACTTC | CSARDNLARVYEQYF
15 | . | TRBJ2-1 | . | TRBV24-1 | TGTGCCACCGCGCTCGGGGCAACCTCCTACAATGAGCAGTTCTTC | CATALGATSYNEQFF
16 | . | TRBJ2-2 | . | TRBV3-1 | TGTGCCAGCAGCCAAGAGAGGCTTAGAAACACCGGGGAGCTGTTTTTT | CASSQERLRNTGELFF
15 | . | TRBJ1-1 | . | TRBV10-3 | TGTGCCATCAGTGCCTCGCATGGGGTGAACACTGAAGCTTTCTTT | CAISASHGVNTEAFF
14 | . | TRBJ1-5 | . | TRBV18 | TGTGCCAGCTCACCGCAGGCTTCCCCTGGGCCCCAGCATTTT | CASSPQASPGPQHF
15 | . | TRBJ2-3 | . | TRBV7-2 | TGTGCCAGCAGCTTTCGACCTGGGCGGGCAGATACGCAGTATTTT | CASSFRPGRADTQYF
14 | many | TRBJ2-3 | . | TRBV20-1 | TGCAGTGCTAGCCAAGCGGCGAGCACAGATACGCAGTATTTT | CSASQAASTDTQYF
14 | . | TRBJ2-2 | . | TRBV4-2 | TGTGCCAGCAGCCAAGCGGGGAGGACCGGGGAGCTGTTTTTT | CASSQAGRTGELFF
13 | . | TRBJ2-5 | . | TRBV12-5 | TGTGCTTCCGGCCACACGGATGAAGAGACCCAGTACTTC | CASGHTDEETQYF
15 | many | TRBJ2-2 | . | TRBV7-7 | TGTGCCAGCAGCGCACTCCCGAAAAACACCGGGGAGCTGTTTTTT | CASSALPKNTGELFF
14 | many | TRBJ2-5 | . | TRBV20-1 | TGCAGTGCTGAACAGGGTTCGATGGTAGAGACCCAGTACTTC | CSAEQGSMVETQYF
15 | . | TRBJ1-4 | TRBD1 | TRBV15 | TGTGCCACCAGCAGAGTGGGGGACAGTGGAGAAAAACTGTTTTTT | CATSRVGDSGEKLFF
14 | . | TRBJ2-2 | TRBD1 | TRBV28 | TGTGCCAGCAGTGCCCCAGGGGGAACCGGGGAGCTGTTTTTT | CASSAPGGTGELFF
14 | many | TRBJ2-7 | . | TRBV9 | TGTGCCAGCAGTCCCGGGACTGGGGCCTACGAGCAGTACTTC | CASSPGTGAYEQYF
15 | . | TRBJ2-3 | . | TRBV6-4 | TGTGCCAGCAGTGACTCAGGGCAGGGAGCAGATACGCAGTATTTT | CASSDSGQGADTQYF
16 | . | TRBJ2-2 | TRBD2 | TRBV18 | TGTGCCAGCTCACCACCTAGCGGGAGCAAGGCCGGGGAGCTGTTTTTT | CASSPPSGSKAGELFF
16 | many | TRBJ2-1 | TRBD2 | TRBV11-2 | TGTGCCAGCAGCGCAAGACTAGCGGGAGTCTACAATGAGCAGTTCTTC | CASSARLAGVYNEQFF
17 | . | TRBJ1-1 | . | TRBV6-2/TRBV6-3 | TGTGCCAGCAGTTACTCGAAAGGCCCGGACAACGGGCCTGAAGCTTTCTTT | CASSYSKGPDNGPEAFF
17 | many | TRBJ1-4 | TRBD1 | TRBV3-1 | TGTGCCAGCAGCCAAGGAGGGGGCCGACGGGGGAATGAAAAACTGTTTTTT | CASSQGGGRRGNEKLFF
14 | few | TRBJ1-4 | TRBD1 | TRBV3-1 | TGTGCCAGCAGCCAACGGGACAGTGGCGAAAAACTGTTTTTT | CASSQRDSGEKLFF
15 | few | TRBJ1-5 | . | TRBV5-1 | TGCGCCAGCAGCCTAGGGTCCCAGCACAATCAGCCCCAGCATTTT | CASSLGSQHNQPQHF
14 | many | TRBJ1-5 | . | TRBV20-1 | TGCAGTGCTAGATCGCCCCAGGGTGGGCAGCCCCAGCATTTT | CSARSPQGGQPQHF
13 | many | TRBJ2-1 | . | TRBV12-3/TRBV12-4 | TGTGCCAGCAGGCTCCGACAGGACAATGAGCAGTTCTTC | CASRLRQDNEQFF
15 | . | TRBJ2-2 | . | TRBV20-1 | TGCAGTGCTAGAGATCCCAGAAGATACACCGGGGAGCTGTTTTTT | CSARDPRRYTGELFF